In its sample, the clone carrying this T cell receptor beta chain was seen once. Antigen: not known. The data were taken from a study of shared clonotypes between healthy human individuals. Turning to the study itself: Every donor yielded three CD4 naive, three CD4 memory, two CD8 naive and one CD8 memory plate. Whole-study results and caveats: What limited the represented genetic and exposure-history diversity was the small number of donors.

V was shortened by 7 bases and J by 4 bases, with 19 bases between the two germline ends. Germline V gene lookup returns CDR1 LNHDA and CDR2 SQIVND (reference sequence). This CDR3 comprises 16 residues. Per the authors' pipeline: ImmunoSEQ only sent back junction sequences with no quality scores, so filtering was done differently. Sequencing was performed with immunoSEQ multiplex PCR; in TCRdb, only in-frame clones are kept and a portion is missing. That table furnishes V, J and clone size, whereas the DNA furnished D and trimming. The profile shows 2 million to 2.5 million clones, 90% to 96% of them singletons.

The sample comprised naive CD4+ T cells sorted from blood. Subset of the sample: CD45RA+ positively selected. The J gene is TRBJ2-2, the V gene TRBV19; D not resolved. The sequence came from a man aged 18-30 years in good health. The CDR3: CASTPLWPSGTGELFF. In nucleotides, the CDR3 is TGTGCCAGTACCCCCCTCTGGCCTTCGGGCACCGGGGAGCTGTTTTTT. Together with reference TRBV19 and TRBJ2-2, the CDR3 gives the full variable domain: DGGITQSPKYLFRKEGQNVTLSCEQNLNHDAMYWYRQDPGQGLRLIYYSQIVNDFQKGDIAEGYSVSREKKESFPLTVTSAQKNPTAFYLCASTPLWPSGTGELFFGEGSRLTVL.